The T cell receptor beta chain under discussion was sequenced for a study of shared clonotypes between healthy human individuals. It was CD45RO-negative cells, positively selected for CCR7, that made up naive CD8 cells, with terminally differentiated effector memory CD45RA+ cells excluded. Clones were read by immunoSEQ multiplex PCR, and TCRdb kept only the in-frame ones, dropping some. The sample yields about 2.2 million clones, about 94% seen once. The CDR3 is 17 residues long. V lost 4 bases and J lost 4; bases outside the gene matches: 8. Germline V CDR1 and CDR2: ENHRY, SYGVKD. The rearrangement uses TRBV10-3 and TRBJ2-2; TRBD2 agrees at 11 bases. The source material was naive CD8+ T cells from PBMCs. The sequence was collected from a man younger than 30 in good health. Some clones in this sample may be carry-over from other donors' samples. In DNA, the CDR3 is TGTGCCATCAGTGGACTAGCGGGGAAGGCGGCCACCGGGGAGCTGTTTTTT. This codes for CAISGLAGKAATGELFF.